This TCR beta chain was sequenced for a study of CD8+ T cells in alopecia areata. Germline V gene lookup returns CDR1 SGHTA and CDR2 FQGNSA. The CDR3 is 15 amino acids. Unmatched junction bases numbered 6, after V lost 3 bases and J lost 2 bases. Study results and caveats: Affected lesional scalp, above all in alopecia totalis/universalis, was more clonal than normal scalp.

This clone was seen only a few times. The antigen is undetermined. Extraction and reverse transcription of RNA yielded cDNA as the sequencing template. The protocol was immunoSEQ multiplex PCR, while the TCRdb copy is restricted to in-frame clones and leaves out a portion. Among roughly 180,000 clones listed, roughly 60% were seen once. J is TRBJ1-2 and V is TRBV7-2; 7 bases are shared with TRBD1. This material consisted of CD4+ T cells sorted from blood, taken at week 0. The sequence was obtained from a human donor with alopecia areata. Here the CDR3 reads CASSLDLRGNYGYTF. As DNA, the CDR3 is TGTGCCAGCAGCTTGGACCTCAGGGGGAACTATGGCTACACCTTC.